This T cell receptor (beta chain) was obtained from a study of spatial heterogeneity in lung cancer. Study-level background: Detected beta-chain sequences consistently exceeded alpha-chain sequences. The mean occurrence of each unique TCR and UMI combination in raw reads exceeded eight. Study-level results: Counts that tracked tumor mutation counts were those of expanded intratumoral alpha and beta TCRs.

A few counts support this clonotype. What it binds is unknown. Each CDR3 protein gets one entry after TCRdb re-called the 5' RACE reads with MiXCR. The top ten clones hold roughly an eighth of a sample with more than 7,500 distinct CDR3 sequences, about 2.7% of them seen once. Time point described: sample taken at primary tumor resection. Donation came from some 73 patients with untreated early-stage non-small cell lung cancer. The study sequenced unsorted whole RNA from tumor, nontumor lung or frozen PBMC. The CDR3 is 17 amino acids. Germline trimming cut 2 bases from V and 8 bases from J; bases unmatched to any gene: 14. Germline V gene lookup returns CDR1 MNHEY and CDR2 SVGEGT.

The genes are TRBV6-2 or TRBV6-3 and TRBJ2-1, with 8 bases fitting TRBD2. The clonotype comes from a male donor with early-stage non-small cell lung cancer. The source material was lung tumor tissue, sampled at surgery. The CDR3 loop is CASSYKPGLVISHEQFF. The CDR3 region has the DNA TGTGCCAGCAGTTACAAGCCGGGACTAGTAATTAGCCATGAGCAGTTCTTC.